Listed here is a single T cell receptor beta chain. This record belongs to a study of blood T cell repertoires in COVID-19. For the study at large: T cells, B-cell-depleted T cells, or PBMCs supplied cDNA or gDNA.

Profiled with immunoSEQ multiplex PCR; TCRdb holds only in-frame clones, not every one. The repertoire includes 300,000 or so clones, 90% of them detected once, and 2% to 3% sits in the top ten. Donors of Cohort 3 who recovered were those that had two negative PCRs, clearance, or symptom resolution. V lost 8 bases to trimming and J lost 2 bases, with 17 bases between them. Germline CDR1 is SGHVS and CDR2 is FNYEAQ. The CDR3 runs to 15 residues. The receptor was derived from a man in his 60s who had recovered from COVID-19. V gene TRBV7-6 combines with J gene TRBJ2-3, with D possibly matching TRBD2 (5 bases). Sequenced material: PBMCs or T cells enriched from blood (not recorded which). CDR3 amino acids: CASGPGVQPTDTQYF. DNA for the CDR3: TGTGCCAGCGGGCCCGGGGTCCAACCCACAGATACGCAGTATTTT. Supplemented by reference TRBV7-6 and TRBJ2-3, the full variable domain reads GAGVSQSPRYKVTKRGQDVALRCDPISGHVSLYWYRQALGQGPEFLTYFNYEAQQDKSGLPNDRFSAERPEGSISTLTIQRTEQRDSAMYRCASGPGVQPTDTQYFGPGTRLTVL.